This entry concerns a single T cell receptor (beta chain). Its cognate antigen is unknown. This CDR3 has 13 residues. Germline lookup yields CDR1 SQVTM and CDR2 ANQGSEA. V gave up 7 bases and J gave up 4 bases; unmatched junction bases: 4. The TCR library protocol was used to attach unique molecular identifiers. These identifiers were attached to individual cDNA molecules. MiXCR, applied by TCRdb to the 5' RACE reads, yields one record per CDR3 protein. Of tens of thousands of distinct CDR3 sequences listed, 15% to 20% are singletons. This sample was included in a study of early T cells in non-severe SARS-CoV-2 infection. Study in general: With bulk RNA from unsorted whole blood as input, sequencing yielded unpaired chains.

The study's findings and limits: Clonotype matching in VDJdb favored anti-spike CD8 responses and did not capture private and CD4 specificities.

This TCR was sampled from an adult who was a healthcare worker with PCR-confirmed SARS-CoV-2 infection or an uninfected control (not recorded which). V gene TRBV29-1 combines with J gene TRBJ2-2, with 9 bases that match TRBD1. The sample consisted of whole blood, taken at baseline. The CDR3 coding sequence is TGCAGCGCAGGGACAGGGACCACCGGGGAGCTGTTTTTT. Its translation: CSAGTGTTGELFF.